This T cell receptor (beta chain) was obtained from a study of blood T cell repertoires in COVID-19. Study context: The study drew acute and convalescent COVID-19 samples from the United States, Italy and Spain. T cells, B-cell-depleted T cells, or PBMCs supplied cDNA or gDNA.

The CDR3 runs 17 residues. V was clipped by 0 bases and J by 7 bases, with 17 bases between them. Germline values: CDR1 SGHRS, CDR2 YFSETQ. Sequencing used immunoSEQ multiplex PCR; TCRdb keeps in-frame clones, though not all of them. Of about 150,000 clones in the sample, 83% were seen once. The chain employs TRBV5-1 and TRBJ1-6; a weak D match, TRBD1 (6 bases). The sequence was obtained from a woman between 70 and 85 years old who had recovered from COVID-19. Sequencing was carried out using peripheral blood. DNA of the CDR3: TGCGCCAGCAGCTTGGTTCCACCAGGGGCGGGCAATTCACCCCTCCACTTT. Translation gives CASSLVPPGAGNSPLHF.